This T cell receptor (beta chain) was found in a study of Graves' ophthalmopathy and Graves' hyperthyroidism. Amplification of TCR beta CDR3 regions used RNA transcripts. First-round RT-PCR relied on HTBI primers, and a second-round multiplex PCR came next. In TCRdb, the multiplex PCR reads were re-called with MiXCR into one record per CDR3 protein. This table has under 400,000 distinct CDR3 sequences, under 20% appearing once. CDR3 size: 16 residues. Trimming at V came to 6 bases and at J to 2 bases, leaving 10 bases not matched to a gene. This clonotype was detected ten times or more. J is TRBJ1-5 and V is TRBV12-3 or TRBV12-4; TRBD1 aligns across 7 bases. This TCR was sampled from an adult man with Graves' ophthalmopathy. Sequencing was performed on peripheral blood. CDR3 sequence (DNA): TGTGCCAGCAGCCATTTGGGACAGAGGGGCAATCAGCCCCAGCATTTT. This codes for CASSHLGQRGNQPQHF.